Presented here are 9 T cell receptor beta chains from one specimen sequenced in a study of regulatory T cells in long-lasting Graves disease. Time point denoted: newly diagnosed GD, antithyroid drugs for less than 3 months. Construction of the TCR library relied on RNA isolated from PBMCs. For TCR beta, libraries came from iRepertoire HTBI primers and Arm-PCR of CDR3 regions. TCRdb re-derived calls from the multiplex PCR reads in MiXCR, one entry per CDR3 protein. The repertoire holds about 620,000 distinct CDR3 sequences, roughly 16% seen once, with 15% to 20% in the top ten. These data were also reused for a study on T cells in Graves' hyperthyroidism and ophthalmopathy.

The specimen comprised peripheral blood mononuclear cells (PBMCs), sampled at new diagnosis, from a patient treated with antithyroid drugs. These receptors were collected from a woman younger than 45 with Graves disease.

This clonotype was found a few times. The junction and the germline gene differ at one end; a read error may be behind it. V usage is TRBV12-3 or TRBV12-4 and J usage is TRBJ2-1; weak D call: TRBD2 (6 bases). The CDR3 totals 16 residues. The CDR3 DNA sequence: TGTGCCAGCAGTTTTAGCGGCCTCAGCTCCTACAATGAGCAGTCCTTC. Translating gives CASSFSGLSSYNEQSF.

This clonotype occurred many times. The chain links TRBV7-3 to TRBJ2-1; 7 nucleotides agree with TRBD2. The V gene end was trimmed by 0 bases and the J gene end by 7 bases; junction bases not matched to a gene: 6. The length of the CDR3 is 15 residues. CDR1 is SGHTA and CDR2 is FQGTGA in the germline V gene. In DNA, the CDR3 is TGTGCCAGCAGCTTAACGGCTAGCGGTAAGAATGAGCAGTTCTTC. The encoded protein is CASSLTASGKNEQFF.

The sample holds many counts of this clonotype. The chain carries TRBV7-9 and TRBJ1-1; TRBD1 agrees at 8 bases. Losses at the gene ends were 8 bases for V and 8 bases for J; bases not matched to a gene: 7. The CDR3 extends over 12 amino acids. Germline CDR1 SEHNR, CDR2 FQNEAQ (reference sequence). The CDR3 sequence is CASPRQGQEAFF. For the CDR3, the DNA is TGTGCCAGCCCAAGACAGGGGCAAGAAGCTTTCTTT.

The sample holds many counts of this clonotype. The chain combines TRBV6-1 with TRBJ2-7; 8 bases are shared with TRBD1. The germline gives CDR1 MNHNS, CDR2 SASEGT. Trimming removed 6 bases from V and 3 bases from J; junction bases left unmatched: 10. The CDR3 runs 15 residues. DNA for the CDR3: TGTGCCAGCAGGAGAACCGGGACAGGACGCTACGAGCAGTACTTC. It encodes CASRRTGTGRYEQYF.

The chain has TRBV6-1 and TRBJ1-2; weak D call: TRBD1 (6 bases). Germline CDR1 and CDR2: MNHNS and SASEGT. The V end was cut by 6 bases, the J end by 4 bases, with 18 bases between. The CDR3 consists of 15 residues. CDR3 coding DNA: TGTGCCAGCAGGGGTCCTCAAGACAGGAGCTATGGCTACACCTTC. This codes for CASRGPQDRSYGYTF.

CDR3 sequence (DNA): TGCAGTGCTAGAGATCGGCGAGCGGGAGGGCCCACGTCCATCGATACGCAGTATTTT. Translated, it gives CSARDRRAGGPTSIDTQYF. V usage is TRBV20-1 and J usage is TRBJ2-3; 10 bases match TRBD2. CDR1 and CDR2 (germline): DFQATT, SNEGSKA (reference sequence). CDR3 length equals 19 residues. Trimming cost V 0 bases and J 6 bases; bases outside gene matches: 18.

This clonotype was seen a few times. The chain carries TRBV7-9 and TRBJ2-5; possible D gene TRBD1, 6 bases. This CDR3 contains 14 residues. The V end lost 2 bases, the J end lost 7 bases, and 14 bases lay between the germline ends. Germline V CDR1 and CDR2: SEHNR, FQNEAQ (reference sequence). The CDR3 here is CASSLPQGLGTQYF. In DNA form, the CDR3 reads TGTGCCAGCAGCTTACCACAGGGTTTAGGGACCCAGTACTTC.

The chain couples TRBV7-9 to TRBJ2-1, with 9 bases matching TRBD1. The CDR3 extends over 15 amino acids. Germline V lookup: CDR1 SEHNR, CDR2 FQNEAQ (reference sequence). V lost 5 bases and J lost 6; bases outside the gene matches: 8. The CDR3 protein is CASSKGQGASNEQFF. The CDR3 DNA reads TGTGCCAGCAGCAAGGGACAGGGAGCATCCAATGAGCAGTTCTTC.

This clonotype showed up just a few times. The chain recombines TRBV2 with TRBJ1-5; 8 positions agree with TRBD1. With 3 bases clipped from V and 7 bases from J, the junction kept 17 bases outside the gene matches. Per germline, CDR1 SNHLY and CDR2 FYNNEI. The CDR3 is 18 residues long. CDR3 sequence (DNA): TGTGCCAGCAGTGACAGTCTACTATCCCGGGACAGGAACCAGCCCCAGCATTTT. Protein sequence: CASSDSLLSRDRNQPQHF.